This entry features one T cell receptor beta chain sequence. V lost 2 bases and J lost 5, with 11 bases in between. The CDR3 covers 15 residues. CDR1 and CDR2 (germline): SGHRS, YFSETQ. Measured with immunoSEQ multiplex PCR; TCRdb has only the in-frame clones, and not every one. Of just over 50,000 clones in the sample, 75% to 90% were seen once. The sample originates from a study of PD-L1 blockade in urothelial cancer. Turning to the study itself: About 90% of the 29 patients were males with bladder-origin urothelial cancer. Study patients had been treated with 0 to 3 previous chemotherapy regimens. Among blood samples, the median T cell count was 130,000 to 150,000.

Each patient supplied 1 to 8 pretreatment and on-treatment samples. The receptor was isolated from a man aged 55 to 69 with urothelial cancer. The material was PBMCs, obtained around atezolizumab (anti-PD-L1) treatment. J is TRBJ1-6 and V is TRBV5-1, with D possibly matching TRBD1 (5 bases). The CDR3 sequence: CASSFVQGNNSPLHF. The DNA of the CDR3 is TGCGCCAGCAGCTTTGTCCAGGGCAATAATTCACCCCTCCACTTT.